This paragraph reports one T cell receptor beta chain. Profiled with immunoSEQ multiplex PCR; TCRdb holds only in-frame clones, not every one. The sample carries around 320,000 clones, about 91% recorded once. This record comes from a study of blood T cell repertoires in COVID-19. Study at large: T cells, B-cell-depleted T cells, or PBMCs supplied cDNA or gDNA.

Germline CDR1 MDHEN, CDR2 SYDVKM. This CDR3 is built from 15 residues. V lost 5 bases and J lost 0; bases outside the gene matches: 5. The sequence was collected from a woman in her 30s who had recovered from COVID-19. The sequenced sample was peripheral blood. The chain uses TRBV28 and TRBJ2-5, with TRBD1 matching 8 bases. The CDR3 is CASSPLTGDQETQYF. CDR3 bases: TGTGCCAGCAGTCCCCTGACAGGGGACCAAGAGACCCAGTACTTC.